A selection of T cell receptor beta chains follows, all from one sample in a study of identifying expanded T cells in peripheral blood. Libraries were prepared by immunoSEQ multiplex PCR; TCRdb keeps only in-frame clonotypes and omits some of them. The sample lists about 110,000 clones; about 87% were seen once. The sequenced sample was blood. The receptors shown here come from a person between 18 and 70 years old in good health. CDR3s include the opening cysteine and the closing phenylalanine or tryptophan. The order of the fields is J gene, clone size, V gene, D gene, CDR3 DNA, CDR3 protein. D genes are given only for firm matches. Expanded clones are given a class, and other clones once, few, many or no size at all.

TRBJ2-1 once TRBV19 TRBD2 TGTGCCAGTAGTGTTGGGACTAGGAATGAGCAGTTCTTC CASSVGTRNEQFF
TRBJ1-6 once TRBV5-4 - TGTGCCAGCAGCTTGGTCGGCAGGGAAAGATCACCCCTCCACTTT CASSLVGRERSPLHF
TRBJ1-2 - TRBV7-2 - TGTGCCAGCAGCTTAGGCTGGGGTGCTGATGGCTACACCTTC CASSLGWGADGYTF
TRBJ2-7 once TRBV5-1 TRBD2 TGCGCCAGCAGCGTGACTAGCGGGAGAGGTTGGTACGAGCAGTACTTC CASSVTSGRGWYEQYF
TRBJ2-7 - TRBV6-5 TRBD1 TGTGCCAGCATCGCGACAGGGATCTCCTACGAGCAGTACTTC CASIATGISYEQYF
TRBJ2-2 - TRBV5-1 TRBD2 TGCGCCAGCAGCTCTAGCGGGGATGCTACGGGGGAGCTGTTTTTT CASSSSGDATGELFF
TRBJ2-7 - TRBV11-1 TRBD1 TGTGCCAGCAGATATAAAGGGGGCCGCGAGCAGTACTTC CASRYKGGREQYF
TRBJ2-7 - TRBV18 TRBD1 TGTGCCAGCTCACCATCGGGACAGGGGTACGAGCAGTACTTC CASSPSGQGYEQYF
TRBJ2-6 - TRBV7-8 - TGTGCCAGCAGCCCCGGAGAAGGGGCCAACGTCCTGACTTTC CASSPGEGANVLTF
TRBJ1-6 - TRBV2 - TGTGCCAGCATGCCGGGGGCATCCTATAATTCACCCCTCCACTTT CASMPGASYNSPLHF
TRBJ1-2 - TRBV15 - TGTGCCACCAGCAGAATAAAGAGCTATGGCTACACCTTC CATSRIKSYGYTF
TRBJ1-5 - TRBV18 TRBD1 TGTGCCAGCTCACCACGACAGGGAGAAGGACAGCCCCAGCATTTT CASSPRQGEGQPQHF
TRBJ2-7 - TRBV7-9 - TGTGCCAGCAGAGACAGGCAGTCCTACGAGCAGTACTTC CASRDRQSYEQYF
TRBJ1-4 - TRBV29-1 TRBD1 TGCAGCGTTGGGGAACCGGGACAGGATGAAAAACTGTTTTTT CSVGEPGQDEKLFF
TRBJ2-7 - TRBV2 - TGTGCCAGCGACAGAAGCTCCTACGAGCAGTACTTC CASDRSSYEQYF
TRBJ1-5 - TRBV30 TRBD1 TGTGCCTGGAGTAAGGAGACAGGGAGTTCTTGGGTTCAGCCCCAGCATTTT CAWSKETGSSWVQPQHF
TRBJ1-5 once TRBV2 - TGTGCCAGCAGTTCGGACAGACTTAGCAATCAGCCCCAGCATTTT CASSSDRLSNQPQHF
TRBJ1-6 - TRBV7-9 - TGTGCCAGCAGCTTTCCCTACAGCTCCTATAATTCACCCCTCCACTTT CASSFPYSSYNSPLHF
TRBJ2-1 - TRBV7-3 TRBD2 TGTGCCAGCGGGACTAGCGGGAGATATAATGAGCAGTTCTTC CASGTSGRYNEQFF
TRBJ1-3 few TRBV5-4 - TGTGCCAGCAGCTCTACTGGAAACACCATATATTTT CASSSTGNTIYF
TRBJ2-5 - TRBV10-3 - TGTGCCATCAGTGCCGGGACACGCGTGGGAGAGACCCAGTACTTC CAISAGTRVGETQYF
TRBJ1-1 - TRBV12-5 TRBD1 TGTGCTAGTGGTTTCAATCCGACAGGGGAGACTGAAGCTTTCTTT CASGFNPTGETEAFF
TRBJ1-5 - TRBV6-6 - TGTGCCAGCAGTTACTCAGGGGCGGGGCAGCCCCAGCATTTT CASSYSGAGQPQHF
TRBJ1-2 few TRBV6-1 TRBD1 TGTGCCAGCAGTGCCCAGAGAACCGACAGGGACTATGGCTACACCTTC CASSAQRTDRDYGYTF
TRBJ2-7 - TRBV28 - TGTGCCAGCAGTTTACAGTCAGTTTACGAGCAGTACTTC CASSLQSVYEQYF
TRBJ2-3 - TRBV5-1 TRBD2 TGCGCCAGCAGCTCTCACGGGACTAGCGGGAGGGCAGTCACAGATACGCAGTATTTT CASSSHGTSGRAVTDTQYF
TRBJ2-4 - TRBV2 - TGTGCCAGCAGTCAAATTACAGGGAGGGGGAAAAACATTCAGTACTTC CASSQITGRGKNIQYF
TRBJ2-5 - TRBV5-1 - TGCGCCAGCAAGGCTAGCGGACAGTACCAAGAGACCCAGTACTTC CASKASGQYQETQYF